This TCR beta chain came from a study of shared clonotypes between healthy human individuals. Study context: The donor pool was made up of two women and a few men aged 18 to 49.

The CDR3 spans 16 residues. V lost 6 bases and J 3 bases, leaving 18 bases between the germline ends. From germline, CDR1 is SGHDN and CDR2 FVKESK. The table came from immunoSEQ multiplex PCR; TCRdb's copy has only in-frame clones and leaves some out. The sample lists roughly 2.2 million clones, approximately 93% occurring once. The source of this sequence is a man aged 18 to 29 in good health. Some clones in this sample may be carry-over from other donors' samples. The chain is built from TRBV14 and TRBJ2-1, with a weak D call TRBD1 (5 bases). Sequencing was performed on naive CD4+ T cells from PBMCs. Regarding subset: CD45RA+ positively selected. The CDR3 DNA follows: TGTGCCAGCAGTCGGACAAGGGTTTCGGGCTACAATGAGCAGTTCTTC. Its protein is CASSRTRVSGYNEQFF.